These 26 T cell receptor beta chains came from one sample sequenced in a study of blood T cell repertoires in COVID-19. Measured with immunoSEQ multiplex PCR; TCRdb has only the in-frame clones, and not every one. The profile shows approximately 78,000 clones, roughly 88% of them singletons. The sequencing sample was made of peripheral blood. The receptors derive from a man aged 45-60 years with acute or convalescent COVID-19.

CDR3: CASSLELAGGPVYNEQFF. CDR3 coding DNA: TGTGCCAGCAGCTTAGAATTGGCGGGGGGGCCGGTTTACAATGAGCAGTTCTTC. The rearrangement uses TRBV7-9 and TRBJ2-1; 9 bases align to TRBD2. The CDR3 length is 18 residues. Germline CDR1 SEHNR, CDR2 FQNEAQ (reference sequence). V shed 1 base, J shed 4 bases, and the junction held 11 bases outside the gene matches.

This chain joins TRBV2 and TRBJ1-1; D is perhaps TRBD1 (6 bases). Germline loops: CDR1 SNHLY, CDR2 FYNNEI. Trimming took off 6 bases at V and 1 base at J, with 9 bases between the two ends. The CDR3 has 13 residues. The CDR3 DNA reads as TGTGCCAGCAGAAAGGACAGGAACACTGAAGCTTTCTTT. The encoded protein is CASRKDRNTEAFF.

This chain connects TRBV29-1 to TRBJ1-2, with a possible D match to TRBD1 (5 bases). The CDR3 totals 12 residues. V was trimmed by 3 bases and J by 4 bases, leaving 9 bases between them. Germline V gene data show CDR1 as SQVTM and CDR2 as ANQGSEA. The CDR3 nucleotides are TGCAGCGTTGACCAGGGTGGCTATGGCTACACCTTC. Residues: CSVDQGGYGYTF.

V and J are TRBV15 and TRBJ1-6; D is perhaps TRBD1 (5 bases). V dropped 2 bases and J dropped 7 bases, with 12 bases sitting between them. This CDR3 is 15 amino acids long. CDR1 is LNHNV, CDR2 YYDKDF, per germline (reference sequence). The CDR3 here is CATSRYAGQNSPLHF. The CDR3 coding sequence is TGTGCCACCAGCAGATATGCAGGGCAAAATTCACCCCTCCACTTT.

CDR3 in amino acids: CASSLRQGNTEAFF. Written as DNA, the CDR3 is TGTGCCAGCAGCTTACGGCAGGGGAACACTGAAGCTTTCTTT. The chain combines TRBV7-9 with TRBJ1-1; a weak D match, TRBD1 (5 bases). This CDR3 has 14 amino acids. The V gene's germline CDR1 is SEHNR and CDR2 FQNEAQ (reference sequence). Deletions cut 2 bases from V and 1 base from J, with 8 bases between.

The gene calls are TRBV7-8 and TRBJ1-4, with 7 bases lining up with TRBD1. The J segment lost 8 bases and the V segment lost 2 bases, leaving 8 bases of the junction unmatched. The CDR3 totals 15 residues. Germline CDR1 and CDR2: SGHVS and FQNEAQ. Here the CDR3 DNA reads TGTGCCAGCAGCTTATTGTTAGGCAGGGGGGAAAAACTGTTTTTT. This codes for CASSLLLGRGEKLFF.

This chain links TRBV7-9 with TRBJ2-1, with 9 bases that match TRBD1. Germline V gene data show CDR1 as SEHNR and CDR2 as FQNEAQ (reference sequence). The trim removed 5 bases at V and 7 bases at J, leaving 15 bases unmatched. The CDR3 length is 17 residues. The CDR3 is CASSINLQGAIWNEQFF. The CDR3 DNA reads TGTGCCAGCAGCATAAACCTACAGGGGGCGATTTGGAATGAGCAGTTCTTC.

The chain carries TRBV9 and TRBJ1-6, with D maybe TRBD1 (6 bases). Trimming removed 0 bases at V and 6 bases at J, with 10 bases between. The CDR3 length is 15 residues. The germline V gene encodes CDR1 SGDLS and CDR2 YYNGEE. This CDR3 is CASSVGGGPNSPLHF. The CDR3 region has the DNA TGTGCCAGCAGCGTAGGGGGGGGCCCTAATTCACCCCTCCACTTT.

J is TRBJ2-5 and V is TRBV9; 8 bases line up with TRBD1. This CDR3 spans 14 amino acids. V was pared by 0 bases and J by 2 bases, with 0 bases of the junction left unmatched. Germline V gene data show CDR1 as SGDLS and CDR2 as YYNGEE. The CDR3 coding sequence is TGTGCCAGCAGCGTAGACAGGGGGCAAGAGACCCAGTACTTC. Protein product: CASSVDRGQETQYF.

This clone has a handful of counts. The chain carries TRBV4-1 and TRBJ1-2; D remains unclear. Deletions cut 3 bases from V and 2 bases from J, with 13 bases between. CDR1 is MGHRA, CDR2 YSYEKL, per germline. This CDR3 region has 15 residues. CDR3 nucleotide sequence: TGCGCCAGCAGCCAGACTGACGGAAGAAACTATGGCTACACCTTC. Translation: CASSQTDGRNYGYTF.

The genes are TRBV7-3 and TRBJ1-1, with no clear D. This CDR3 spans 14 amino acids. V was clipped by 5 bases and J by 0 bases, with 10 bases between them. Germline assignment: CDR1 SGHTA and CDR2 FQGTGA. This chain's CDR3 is CASSPGGVNTEAFF. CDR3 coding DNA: TGTGCCAGCAGCCCCGGAGGTGTGAACACTGAAGCTTTCTTT.

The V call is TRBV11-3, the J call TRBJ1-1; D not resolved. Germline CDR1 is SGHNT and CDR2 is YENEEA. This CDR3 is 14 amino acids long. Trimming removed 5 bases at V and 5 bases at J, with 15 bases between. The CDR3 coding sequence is TGTGCCAGCAGCCCCAGCCGTGGAGAAACTGAAGCTTTCTTT. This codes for CASSPSRGETEAFF.

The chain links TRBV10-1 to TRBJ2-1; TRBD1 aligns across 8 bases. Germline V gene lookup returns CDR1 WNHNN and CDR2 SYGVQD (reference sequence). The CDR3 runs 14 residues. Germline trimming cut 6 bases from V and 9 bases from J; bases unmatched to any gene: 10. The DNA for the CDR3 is TGCGCCAGCAGCCCAGGGGGCCTCCCAAGTGAGCAGTTCTTC. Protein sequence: CASSPGGLPSEQFF.

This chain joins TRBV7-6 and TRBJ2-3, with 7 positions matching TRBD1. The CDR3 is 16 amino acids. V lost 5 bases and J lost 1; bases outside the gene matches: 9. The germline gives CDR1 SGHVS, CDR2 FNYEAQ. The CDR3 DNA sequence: TGTGCCAGCAGCGAAATGGGACAGTCTCGCACAGATACGCAGTATTTT. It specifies CASSEMGQSRTDTQYF.

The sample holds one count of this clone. CDR3 in DNA: TGTGCCAGCAGCCATTCGGGACAGTGTTTGGTGAAGCAGTACTTC. It encodes CASSHSGQCLVKQYF. The chain employs TRBV21-1 and TRBJ2-7; the tabulated D call, TRBD1, remains unverified against the DNA. TRBV21-1 is a documented pseudogene. The CDR3 is 15 amino acids.

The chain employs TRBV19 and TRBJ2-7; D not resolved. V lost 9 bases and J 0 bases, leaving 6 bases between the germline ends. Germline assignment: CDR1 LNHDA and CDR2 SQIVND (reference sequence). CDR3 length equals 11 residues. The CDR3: CASRSSYEQYF. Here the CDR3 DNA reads TGTGCCAGCCGGAGCTCCTACGAGCAGTACTTC.

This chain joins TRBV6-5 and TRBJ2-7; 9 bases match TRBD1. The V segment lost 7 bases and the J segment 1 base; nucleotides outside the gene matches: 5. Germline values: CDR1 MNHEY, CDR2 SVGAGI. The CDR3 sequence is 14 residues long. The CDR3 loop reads CASILGTGSYEQYF. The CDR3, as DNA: TGTGCCAGCATCTTAGGGACAGGGTCCTACGAGCAGTACTTC.

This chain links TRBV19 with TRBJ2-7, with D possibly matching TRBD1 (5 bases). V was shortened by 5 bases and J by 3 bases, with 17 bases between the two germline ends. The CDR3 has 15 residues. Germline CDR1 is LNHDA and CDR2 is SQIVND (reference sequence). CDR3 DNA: TGTGCCAGTAGTCCCCGACAGATAACACTCTACGAGCAGTACTTC. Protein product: CASSPRQITLYEQYF.

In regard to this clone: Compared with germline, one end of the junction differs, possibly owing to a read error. CDR3: CASTLGGGETQYF. Written as DNA, the CDR3 is TGTGCCAGCACCTTAGGGGGGGGTGAGACCCAGTACTTC. This chain connects TRBV7-9 to TRBJ2-5, with D perhaps TRBD2 (7 bases). The CDR3 runs 13 residues. Germline CDR1 reads SEHNR; CDR2 reads FQNEAQ (reference sequence).

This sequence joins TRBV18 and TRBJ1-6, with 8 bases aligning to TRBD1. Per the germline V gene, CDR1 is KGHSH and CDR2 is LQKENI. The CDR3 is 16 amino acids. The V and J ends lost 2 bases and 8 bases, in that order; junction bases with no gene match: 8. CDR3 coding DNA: TGTGCCAGCTCACCATCGACAGGGGCCGGGCATTCACCCCTCCACTTT. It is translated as CASSPSTGAGHSPLHF.

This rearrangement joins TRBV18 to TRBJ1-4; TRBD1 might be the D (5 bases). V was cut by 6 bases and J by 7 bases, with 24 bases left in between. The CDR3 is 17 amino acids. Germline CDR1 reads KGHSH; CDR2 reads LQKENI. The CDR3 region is CASSQRPTTVIPEKLFF. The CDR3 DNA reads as TGTGCCAGCTCTCAACGTCCCACGACAGTAATACCTGAAAAACTGTTTTTT. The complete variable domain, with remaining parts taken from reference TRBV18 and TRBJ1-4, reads NAGVMQNPRHLVRRRGQEARLRCSPMKGHSHVYWYRQLPEEGLKFMVYLQKENIIDESGMPKERFSAEFPKEGPSILRIQQVVRGDSAAYFCASSQRPTTVIPEKLFFGSGTQLSVL.

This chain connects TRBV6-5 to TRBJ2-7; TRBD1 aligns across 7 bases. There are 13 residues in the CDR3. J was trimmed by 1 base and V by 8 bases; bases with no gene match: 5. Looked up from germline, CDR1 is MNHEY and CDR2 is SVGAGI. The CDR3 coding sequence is TGTGCCAGCGGAGACAGGGTTTCCTACGAGCAGTACTTC. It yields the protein CASGDRVSYEQYF.

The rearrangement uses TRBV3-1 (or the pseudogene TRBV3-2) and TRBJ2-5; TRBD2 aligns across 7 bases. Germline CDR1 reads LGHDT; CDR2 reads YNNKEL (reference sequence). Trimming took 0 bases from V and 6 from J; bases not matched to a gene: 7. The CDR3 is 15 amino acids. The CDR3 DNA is TGTGCCAGCAGCCAAGAACTAGCGTTTCGGAAGACCCAGTACTTC. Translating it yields CASSQELAFRKTQYF.

The CDR3 loop reads CASSYRGSNYGYTF. CDR3 sequence (DNA): TGTGCCAGCAGTTACAGGGGGTCTAACTATGGCTACACCTTC. This sequence joins TRBV2 and TRBJ1-2; TRBD1 aligns across 8 bases. The CDR3 is 14 residues long. CDR1 and CDR2 from the germline V gene are SNHLY and FYNNEI. The junction had 2 bases not matched to a gene; V was cut back by 5 bases and J by 0 bases.

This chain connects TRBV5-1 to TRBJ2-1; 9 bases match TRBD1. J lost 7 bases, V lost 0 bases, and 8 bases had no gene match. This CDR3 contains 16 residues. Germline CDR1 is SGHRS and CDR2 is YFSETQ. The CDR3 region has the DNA TGCGCCAGCAGCTTGGCCTTACAGGGGGCTGGGAATGAGCAGTTCTTC. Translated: CASSLALQGAGNEQFF. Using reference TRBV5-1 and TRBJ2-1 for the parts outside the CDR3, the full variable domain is KAGVTQTPRYLIKTRGQQVTLSCSPISGHRSVSWYQQTPGQGLQFLFEYFSETQRNKGNFPGRFSGRQFSNSRSEMNVSTLELGDSALYLCASSLALQGAGNEQFFGPGTRLTVL.

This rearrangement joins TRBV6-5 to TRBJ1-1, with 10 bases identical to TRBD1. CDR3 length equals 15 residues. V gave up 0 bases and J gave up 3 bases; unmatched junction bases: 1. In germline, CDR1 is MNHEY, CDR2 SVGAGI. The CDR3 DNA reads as TGTGCCAGCAGTTACTCGGGGACAGGGGACACTGAAGCTTTCTTT. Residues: CASSYSGTGDTEAFF.